The rows below give T cell receptor beta chains drawn from one sample of a study of blood T cell repertoires in COVID-19. Sequencing was performed with immunoSEQ multiplex PCR; in TCRdb, only in-frame clones are kept and a portion is missing. The table shows 400,000 to 500,000 clones, with around nine tenths occurring only once. The sequenced sample consisted of PBMCs or T cells enriched from blood (not recorded which). The receptors stem from a woman aged 40 to 50 who had recovered from COVID-19. CDR3s include the opening cysteine and the closing phenylalanine or tryptophan. Fields, in order: V gene, clone size, D gene, J gene, CDR3 protein, CDR3 DNA. D genes are given only for firm matches. Clone size is shown for a subset of rows, as once, few, many or a class of expanded clone.

V gene: TRBV11-2; clone size: .; D gene: TRBD1; J gene: TRBJ1-1; CDR3 protein: CASSPRQGRRERNTEAFF; CDR3 DNA: TGTGCCAGCAGCCCCCGACAGGGGCGGAGGGAAAGGAACACTGAAGCTTTCTTT
V gene: TRBV6-5; clone size: .; D gene: .; J gene: TRBJ1-1; CDR3 protein: CASSLTAFTTNTEAFF; CDR3 DNA: TGTGCCAGCAGTTTAACAGCCTTCACCACGAACACTGAAGCTTTCTTT
V gene: TRBV19; clone size: .; D gene: .; J gene: TRBJ2-3; CDR3 protein: CASSILSVGGTQYF; CDR3 DNA: TGTGCCAGTAGTATCCTCTCGGTAGGAGGTACGCAGTATTTT
V gene: TRBV11-2; clone size: .; D gene: TRBD2; J gene: TRBJ2-7; CDR3 protein: CASAHSGSEEGLLYEQYF; CDR3 DNA: TGTGCCAGCGCCCACAGCGGGAGTGAGGAGGGCTTATTGTACGAGCAGTACTTC
V gene: TRBV6-2/TRBV6-3; clone size: .; D gene: .; J gene: TRBJ2-1; CDR3 protein: CASSRDSVYNEQFF; CDR3 DNA: TGTGCCAGCAGCCGGGACTCCGTCTACAATGAGCAGTTCTTC
V gene: TRBV4-3; clone size: .; D gene: TRBD2; J gene: TRBJ2-1; CDR3 protein: CASSQPIAGGDWNEQFF; CDR3 DNA: TGCGCCAGCAGCCAACCTATAGCGGGGGGGGACTGGAATGAGCAGTTCTTC
V gene: TRBV30; clone size: .; D gene: .; J gene: TRBJ2-7; CDR3 protein: CAWSAGYEQYF; CDR3 DNA: TGTGCCTGGAGTGCGGGCTACGAGCAGTACTTC
V gene: TRBV6-1; clone size: .; D gene: TRBD2; J gene: TRBJ2-7; CDR3 protein: CASSDGTSGYEQYF; CDR3 DNA: TGTGCCAGCAGTGACGGGACTAGCGGCTACGAGCAGTACTTC
V gene: TRBV2; clone size: once; D gene: .; J gene: TRBJ2-1; CDR3 protein: CASSESPAGKRDEQFF; CDR3 DNA: TGTGCCAGCAGTGAAAGCCCAGCAGGGAAAAGGGATGAGCAGTTCTTC
V gene: TRBV30; clone size: few; D gene: .; J gene: TRBJ2-2; CDR3 protein: CAWRRSGLRELFF; CDR3 DNA: TGTGCCTGGAGACGCAGCGGGCTCCGGGAGCTGTTTTTT
V gene: TRBV30; clone size: once; D gene: .; J gene: TRBJ2-3; CDR3 protein: CAWYSRSPRPGGDTQYF; CDR3 DNA: TGTGCCTGGTACAGTAGGTCACCCCGCCCTGGAGGAGATACGCAGTATTTT
V gene: TRBV5-1; clone size: .; D gene: .; J gene: TRBJ1-1; CDR3 protein: CASSLGSELNTEAFF; CDR3 DNA: TGCGCCAGCAGCTTGGGCTCTGAGCTGAACACTGAAGCTTTCTTT
V gene: TRBV7-9; clone size: .; D gene: TRBD2; J gene: TRBJ2-7; CDR3 protein: CASSRSISSGTSGNEQYF; CDR3 DNA: TGTGCCAGCAGCCGCTCTATCAGTTCCGGGACTAGCGGGAACGAGCAGTACTTC
V gene: TRBV5-5; clone size: .; D gene: .; J gene: TRBJ1-1; CDR3 protein: CASSLVPGNGWVTEAFF; CDR3 DNA: TGTGCCAGCAGCTTGGTTCCGGGGAACGGTTGGGTTACTGAAGCTTTCTTT
V gene: TRBV19; clone size: .; D gene: TRBD2; J gene: TRBJ2-1; CDR3 protein: CASSIIPQLAGVGNEQFF; CDR3 DNA: TGTGCCAGTAGTATAATTCCCCAACTAGCGGGAGTCGGGAATGAGCAGTTCTTC
V gene: TRBV18; clone size: .; D gene: .; J gene: TRBJ2-6; CDR3 protein: CASSLTRDRDSGANVLTF; CDR3 DNA: TGTGCCAGCTCACTAACACGTGACAGAGACTCTGGGGCCAACGTCCTGACTTTC
V gene: TRBV5-1; clone size: .; D gene: .; J gene: TRBJ1-2; CDR3 protein: CASSLAGGSNYGYTF; CDR3 DNA: TGCGCCAGCAGCTTGGCTGGCGGTTCTAACTATGGCTACACCTTC
V gene: TRBV3-1/TRBV3-2; clone size: .; D gene: TRBD2; J gene: TRBJ2-3; CDR3 protein: CASSPRSLGIAGGPVTDTQYF; CDR3 DNA: TGTGCCAGCAGCCCCCGATCCCTTGGGATAGCGGGAGGGCCTGTGACAGATACGCAGTATTTT
V gene: TRBV5-8; clone size: .; D gene: TRBD1; J gene: TRBJ2-7; CDR3 protein: CASSLPGQGSYEQYF; CDR3 DNA: TGTGCCAGCAGCTTACCGGGACAGGGTTCCTACGAGCAGTACTTC
V gene: TRBV15; clone size: .; D gene: TRBD1; J gene: TRBJ2-7; CDR3 protein: CATSRDLDRGAYEQYF; CDR3 DNA: TGTGCCACCAGCAGAGATCTGGACAGGGGAGCCTACGAGCAGTACTTC
V gene: TRBV4-3; clone size: .; D gene: TRBD2; J gene: TRBJ2-1; CDR3 protein: CASSQQIAGGPEQFF; CDR3 DNA: TGCGCCAGCAGCCAACAGATAGCGGGAGGGCCAGAGCAGTTCTTC
V gene: TRBV7-9; clone size: .; D gene: .; J gene: TRBJ1-3; CDR3 protein: CASSLLRSGNTIYF; CDR3 DNA: TGTGCCAGCAGCCTTCTCCGCTCTGGAAACACCATATATTTT
V gene: TRBV13; clone size: .; D gene: TRBD2; J gene: TRBJ2-7; CDR3 protein: CASSPSGRPYEQYF; CDR3 DNA: TGTGCCAGCAGCCCGAGCGGGAGACCCTACGAGCAGTACTTC
V gene: TRBV19; clone size: .; D gene: TRBD2; J gene: TRBJ2-1; CDR3 protein: CASSIPGTSGYNNEQFF; CDR3 DNA: TGTGCCAGTAGTATACCCGGGACTAGCGGTTATAACAATGAGCAGTTCTTC
V gene: TRBV29-1; clone size: .; D gene: TRBD2; J gene: TRBJ2-2; CDR3 protein: CSVEGGAHTGELFF; CDR3 DNA: TGCAGCGTTGAGGGAGGGGCCCACACCGGGGAGCTGTTTTTT
V gene: TRBV5-8; clone size: .; D gene: TRBD1; J gene: TRBJ1-2; CDR3 protein: CASSLARGDREGRNYGYTF; CDR3 DNA: TGTGCCAGCAGCTTGGCCCGAGGGGACAGGGAGGGTAGAAACTATGGCTACACCTTC
V gene: TRBV4-1; clone size: .; D gene: .; J gene: TRBJ1-1; CDR3 protein: CASRRGTSAGAFF; CDR3 DNA: TGCGCCAGCAGAAGGGGGACATCGGCTGGGGCTTTCTTT
V gene: TRBV12-5; clone size: .; D gene: .; J gene: TRBJ1-6; CDR3 protein: CASGLVARQSNSPLHF; CDR3 DNA: TGTGCTAGTGGTTTGGTAGCTCGACAGTCAAATTCACCCCTCCACTTT
V gene: TRBV7-2; clone size: .; D gene: TRBD2; J gene: TRBJ2-3; CDR3 protein: CASSSGGGRATFTDTQYF; CDR3 DNA: TGTGCCAGCAGCTCAGGCGGCGGGAGGGCCACCTTCACAGATACGCAGTATTTT
V gene: TRBV2; clone size: .; D gene: .; J gene: TRBJ2-1; CDR3 protein: CASSERVVGSNEQFF; CDR3 DNA: TGTGCCAGCAGTGAACGGGTGGTTGGTAGCAATGAGCAGTTCTTC
V gene: TRBV7-9; clone size: few; D gene: .; J gene: TRBJ2-7; CDR3 protein: CASSLAVFVRGEQYF; CDR3 DNA: TGTGCCAGCAGCTTAGCGGTGTTTGTCCGGGGGGAGCAGTACTTC
V gene: TRBV7-9; clone size: .; D gene: .; J gene: TRBJ1-5; CDR3 protein: CASAREKQPQHF; CDR3 DNA: TGTGCCAGCGCCCGCGAGAAACAGCCCCAGCATTTT
V gene: TRBV3-1/TRBV3-2; clone size: .; D gene: .; J gene: TRBJ2-7; CDR3 protein: CASSHTGLSSSSYEQYF; CDR3 DNA: TGTGCCAGCAGCCACACGGGACTGTCCTCGAGCTCCTACGAGCAGTACTTC
V gene: TRBV18; clone size: .; D gene: TRBD1; J gene: TRBJ2-1; CDR3 protein: CASSPTQGALNEQFF; CDR3 DNA: TGTGCCAGCTCTCCGACGCAGGGGGCCCTCAATGAGCAGTTCTTC
V gene: TRBV19; clone size: .; D gene: .; J gene: TRBJ1-1; CDR3 protein: CASSRQSEAFF; CDR3 DNA: TGTGCCAGTAGTAGACAGAGTGAAGCTTTCTTT
V gene: TRBV7-9; clone size: .; D gene: .; J gene: TRBJ2-3; CDR3 protein: CASSLALTSTDTQYF; CDR3 DNA: TGTGCCAGCAGCTTAGCTCTAACTAGCACAGATACGCAGTATTTT
V gene: TRBV24-1; clone size: .; D gene: TRBD2; J gene: TRBJ2-5; CDR3 protein: CATSDESPWAGGPETQYF; CDR3 DNA: TGTGCCACCAGTGATGAGAGCCCTTGGGCGGGAGGGCCGGAGACCCAGTACTTC
V gene: TRBV5-5; clone size: .; D gene: .; J gene: TRBJ1-1; CDR3 protein: CASSFSGQNTEAFF; CDR3 DNA: TGTGCCAGCAGCTTTTCGGGACAGAACACTGAAGCTTTCTTT
V gene: TRBV5-1; clone size: .; D gene: TRBD1; J gene: TRBJ2-3; CDR3 protein: CASSGGQGRSDTQYF; CDR3 DNA: TGCGCCAGCAGCGGTGGACAGGGCAGGTCAGATACGCAGTATTTT
V gene: TRBV3-1/TRBV3-2; clone size: .; D gene: .; J gene: TRBJ1-1; CDR3 protein: CASSLHLEAFF; CDR3 DNA: TGTGCCAGCAGCCTCCACCTAGAAGCTTTCTTT
V gene: TRBV5-1; clone size: .; D gene: TRBD1; J gene: TRBJ1-2; CDR3 protein: CASSSRDRGSYGYTF; CDR3 DNA: TGCGCCAGCAGCTCCCGGGACAGGGGATCGTATGGCTACACCTTC
V gene: TRBV6-1; clone size: .; D gene: .; J gene: TRBJ1-1; CDR3 protein: CASSDRNTEAFF; CDR3 DNA: TGTGCCAGCAGTGACAGGAACACTGAAGCTTTCTTT
V gene: TRBV25-1; clone size: .; D gene: .; J gene: TRBJ1-1; CDR3 protein: CASSDVFWEGTEAFF; CDR3 DNA: TGTGCCAGCAGTGATGTGTTCTGGGAGGGCACTGAAGCTTTCTTT
V gene: TRBV18; clone size: .; D gene: .; J gene: TRBJ2-1; CDR3 protein: CASSPPSYEQFF; CDR3 DNA: TGTGCCAGCTCACCACCGTCCTATGAGCAGTTCTTC
V gene: TRBV11-3; clone size: .; D gene: TRBD1; J gene: TRBJ1-5; CDR3 protein: CASSSGTGVGQPQHF; CDR3 DNA: TGTGCCAGCAGCTCAGGGACAGGGGTAGGTCAGCCCCAGCATTTT
V gene: TRBV5-6; clone size: .; D gene: TRBD2; J gene: TRBJ2-1; CDR3 protein: CASIGLAGVGEQFF; CDR3 DNA: TGTGCCAGCATCGGACTAGCGGGAGTTGGTGAGCAGTTCTTC
V gene: TRBV6-5; clone size: .; D gene: .; J gene: TRBJ1-4; CDR3 protein: CASRQGYATNEKLFF; CDR3 DNA: TGTGCCAGCAGGCAGGGATACGCAACTAATGAAAAACTGTTTTTT
V gene: TRBV3-1/TRBV3-2; clone size: .; D gene: TRBD2; J gene: TRBJ2-3; CDR3 protein: CASSQGLAATDTQYF; CDR3 DNA: TGTGCCAGCAGCCAAGGACTAGCGGCCACAGATACGCAGTATTTT